The 8 T cell receptor beta chains below were found in one sample sequenced in a study of shared clonotypes between healthy human individuals. Sequenced by immunoSEQ multiplex PCR; TCRdb stores in-frame clones only, minus some. The repertoire holds roughly 2.6 million clones, around 94% seen once, with about 0.13% in the top ten. The sequencing input was naive CD4+ T cells sorted from blood. Stated subset: CD45RA+ positively selected. The receptor source for this set is a man between 18 and 35 years old in good health.

Remarks on this clone: The sample carries other DNA sequences with the same CDR3. The chain couples TRBV7-2 to TRBJ2-7; 7 bases match TRBD2. This CDR3 contains 14 residues. Trimming cost V 4 bases and J 2 bases; bases outside gene matches: 5. The germline CDR1 and CDR2 sequences are SGHTA and FQGNSA. The CDR3 region is CASSSGTITYEQYF. CDR3 sequence (DNA): TGTGCCAGCAGCTCCGGGACTATTACCTACGAGCAGTACTTC.

V gene TRBV10-1 combines with J gene TRBJ1-3, with D hard to call. From germline, CDR1 is WNHNN and CDR2 SYGVQD (reference sequence). The V end lost 3 bases, the J end lost 3 bases, and 3 bases lay between the germline ends. CDR3 length: 12 residues. In DNA, the CDR3 is TGCGCCAGCAGTGATAATGGAAACACCATATATTTT. Its protein is CASSDNGNTIYF.

This sequence joins TRBV6-1 and TRBJ2-6, with 11 bases matching TRBD1. This CDR3 spans 18 amino acids. Trimming took 4 bases from V and 3 from J; bases not matched to a gene: 8. Germline V gene lookup returns CDR1 MNHNS and CDR2 SASEGT. The CDR3 DNA follows: TGTGCCAGCAGTGTACTCGGACAGGGGGCTTATGGGGCCAACGTCCTGACTTTC. As protein: CASSVLGQGAYGANVLTF.

The rearrangement joins TRBV2 to TRBJ2-7; the D gene is possibly TRBD1 (7 bases). The ends were cut back, 3 bases at V and 3 bases at J, with 12 bases in the middle. The CDR3 has 14 residues. CDR1 SNHLY and CDR2 FYNNEI come from the germline V gene. The CDR3 loop reads CASSDRGVVYEQYF. The CDR3 DNA reads TGTGCCAGCAGTGACAGGGGGGTAGTCTACGAGCAGTACTTC.

The chain joins TRBV19 to TRBJ2-5; no clear D. The CDR3 loop spans 14 amino acids. V lost 7 bases and J lost 1, with 13 bases in between. Germline CDR1 is LNHDA and CDR2 is SQIVND (reference sequence). CDR3 loop: CASTPSPAQETQYF. CDR3 DNA sequence: TGTGCCAGTACCCCGTCGCCAGCCCAAGAGACCCAGTACTTC.

This sequence joins TRBV10-3 and TRBJ2-2; 8 bases map to TRBD1. Looked up from germline, CDR1 is ENHRY and CDR2 is SYGVKD. The CDR3 runs to 15 residues. V gave up 6 bases and J gave up 8 bases; unmatched junction bases: 11. The CDR3 here is CAIRGDRGVAGELFF. The CDR3 nucleotides read TGTGCCATCAGGGGAGACAGGGGAGTTGCTGGGGAGCTGTTTTTT.

This chain uses TRBV7-9 with TRBJ1-4, with 9 bases lining up with TRBD1. Germline V gene data show CDR1 as SEHNR and CDR2 as FQNEAQ (reference sequence). The V segment lost 6 bases and the J segment 7 bases; nucleotides outside the gene matches: 6. CDR3 length: 14 amino acids. CDR3 sequence reads: CASSRTGDSEKLFF. In DNA form, the CDR3 reads TGTGCCAGCAGTAGGACAGGGGACAGTGAAAAACTGTTTTTT. Using reference TRBV7-9 and TRBJ1-4 for the parts outside the CDR3, the full variable domain is DTGVSQNPRHKITKRGQNVTFRCDPISEHNRLYWYRQTLGQGPEFLTYFQNEAQLEKSRLLSDRFSAERPKGSFSTLEIQRTEQGDSAMYLCASSRTGDSEKLFFGSGTQLSVL.

V is TRBV5-1 and J is TRBJ1-4; weak D call: TRBD1 (6 bases). V lost 1 base and J 3 bases, leaving 13 bases between the germline ends. Germline V gene lookup returns CDR1 SGHRS and CDR2 YFSETQ. The CDR3 sequence is 16 residues long. The CDR3 protein is CASSLQKDSSNEKLFF. The CDR3 nucleotides are TGCGCCAGCAGCTTGCAGAAGGACAGCTCTAATGAAAAACTGTTTTTT.